The 22 T cell receptor beta chains below all came from one sample that was sequenced in a study of immune cell composition in non-small cell lung cancer. Normal lung was sampled as far from the tumour as possible, at least 3 cm. Generated by immunoSEQ multiplex PCR, the TCRdb table keeps only in-frame clones and is missing some. The repertoire holds 2,000 to 2,500 clones, with roughly 77% as singletons. Sample: non-adjacent lung tissue. The receptor source for this set is a human donor with non-small cell lung cancer.

The J gene is TRBJ1-1, the V gene TRBV6-1, with 8 bases matching TRBD1. CDR3 length: 14 amino acids. The V and J ends lost 6 bases and 4 bases, in that order; junction bases with no gene match: 7. Germline V gene sequence: CDR1 MNHNS, CDR2 SASEGT. The CDR3 region is CASRGFDRGTEAFF. CDR3 nucleotides: TGTGCCAGCAGGGGTTTCGACAGGGGCACTGAAGCTTTCTTT.

The chain recombines TRBV10-3 with TRBJ2-1; D may be TRBD2 (6 bases). The germline CDR1 and CDR2 sequences are ENHRY and SYGVKD. Trimming pared 0 bases from V and 10 bases from J, leaving 10 bases between. CDR3 size: 13 residues. CDR3 coding DNA: TGTGCCATCAGTGAGTCACTAGCTCGGGAGCAGTTCTTC. It codes for CAISESLAREQFF.

In its sample, this clone is large. The rearrangement links TRBV28 to TRBJ1-5; D ambiguous. Germline-derived CDR1 and CDR2 are MDHEN and SYDVKM. V lost 6 bases and J lost 1, with 16 bases in between. The CDR3 is 16 residues long. CDR3 nucleotides: TGTGCCAGCAGCCTCGAGTCCGGGAAGAGCAATCAGCCCCAGCATTTT. The encoded protein is CASSLESGKSNQPQHF.

The chain uses TRBV29-1 and TRBJ2-5; possible D gene TRBD1, 5 bases. Germline CDR1 is SQVTM and CDR2 is ANQGSEA. Trimming took off 3 bases at V and 4 bases at J, with 6 bases between the two ends. This CDR3 contains 11 residues. The CDR3 DNA is TGCAGCGTTGACAGGGTAGAGACCCAGTACTTC. Amino acid sequence: CSVDRVETQYF. The complete variable domain, with remaining parts taken from reference TRBV29-1 and TRBJ2-5, reads SAVISQKPSRDICQRGTSLTIQCQVDSQVTMMFWYRQQPGQSLTLIATANQGSEATYESGFVIDKFPISRPNLTFSTLTVSNMSPEDSSIYLCSVDRVETQYFGPGTRLLVL.

This clone was seen once. V and J are TRBV23-1 and TRBJ2-5; a weak D match, TRBD2 (6 bases). The assigned J gene may be wrong: the sequence end matches TRBJ2-7 better. TRBV23-1 is given ORF status, its function remaining uncertain. The CDR3 consists of 13 residues. The CDR3 region is CASSQGEAYEQYF. CDR3 DNA: TGCGCCAGCAGTCAAGGGGAGGCCTACGAGCAGTACTTC.

This chain links TRBV27 with TRBJ2-6; 7 bases match TRBD1. After removal of 6 bases from V and 2 bases from J, the junction contained 16 bases not matched to a gene. CDR3 length: 19 amino acids. Germline V gives CDR1 MNHEY, CDR2 SMNVEV (reference sequence). CDR3 sequence: CASSKTELGGPPGANVLTF. The CDR3 nucleotides are TGTGCCAGCAGCAAAACAGAGCTAGGGGGCCCGCCTGGGGCCAACGTCCTGACTTTC.

The rearrangement links TRBV28 to TRBJ2-4, with 15 bases matching TRBD2. V gave up 5 bases and J gave up 0 bases; unmatched junction bases: 5. Germline-derived CDR1 and CDR2 are MDHEN and SYDVKM. The CDR3 has 18 residues. The CDR3 DNA reads as TGTGCCAGCAGTACCTGGACTAGCGGGAGGGTAGCCAAAAACATTCAGTACTTC. Translated, it gives CASSTWTSGRVAKNIQYF.

This clone showed up just once. This rearrangement joins TRBV6-5 to TRBJ1-2; the match to TRBD1 covers 10 bases. The CDR3 consists of 15 residues. Trimming cost V 5 bases and J 3 bases; bases outside gene matches: 6. CDR1 is MNHEY and CDR2 is SVGAGI in the germline V gene. The CDR3 spells CASSPGTGEYYGYTF. The DNA of the CDR3 is TGTGCCAGCAGTCCCGGGACAGGGGAATACTATGGCTACACCTTC.

V and J are TRBV7-2 and TRBJ2-5, with D hard to call. CDR1 and CDR2 (germline): SGHTA, FQGNSA. V was clipped by 5 bases and J by 2 bases, with 12 bases between them. This CDR3 comprises 14 residues. In DNA form, the CDR3 reads TGTGCCAGCAGCCTTACGACAATACAAGAGACCCAGTACTTC. This encodes CASSLTTIQETQYF.

The chain has TRBV10-3 and TRBJ1-2; 10 bases are a match to TRBD1. This CDR3 region has 15 residues. Losses at the gene ends were 6 bases for V and 8 bases for J; bases not matched to a gene: 12. Germline lookup yields CDR1 ENHRY and CDR2 SYGVKD. The CDR3 coding sequence is TGTGCCATCAGCCTCGATCCGGGACAGGGGTCGGGCTACACCTTC. Translation gives CAISLDPGQGSGYTF.

The rearrangement joins TRBV18 to TRBJ2-7, with D perhaps matching TRBD2 (5 bases). CDR1 is KGHSH and CDR2 is LQKENI in the germline V gene. The CDR3 totals 13 residues. Trimming pared 0 bases from V and 3 bases from J, leaving 6 bases between. The CDR3 here is CASSPPSGYEQYF. As DNA, the CDR3 is TGTGCCAGCTCACCACCGAGCGGCTACGAGCAGTACTTC.

The chain has TRBV9 and TRBJ2-2, with D possibly matching TRBD2 (5 bases). Germline CDR1 reads SGDLS; CDR2 reads YYNGEE. The CDR3 is made up of 16 amino acids. Trimming stripped 0 bases from V and 0 bases from J, with 9 bases between. The CDR3 loop reads CASSVEPGTNTGELFF. Written as DNA, the CDR3 is TGTGCCAGCAGCGTAGAGCCGGGGACGAACACCGGGGAGCTGTTTTTT.

The gene calls are TRBV28 and TRBJ2-3; 7 nucleotides line up with TRBD1. The trim removed 5 bases at V and 2 bases at J, leaving 7 bases unmatched. Germline-derived CDR1 and CDR2 are MDHEN and SYDVKM. The length of the CDR3 is 15 residues. In nucleotides, the CDR3 is TGTGCCAGCAGTCCAGACGGGACAGTCACAGATACGCAGTATTTT. Its protein is CASSPDGTVTDTQYF.

As DNA, the CDR3 is TGTGCCAGCAGTGAAGCCGGGGTGAACACCGGGGAGCTGTTTTTT. Translation gives CASSEAGVNTGELFF. V usage is TRBV6-1 and J usage is TRBJ2-2, with D tentatively TRBD2 (5 bases). With 0 bases removed from V and 1 base from J, the gap between germline ends came to 6 bases. The CDR3 has 15 residues. Germline CDR1 is MNHNS and CDR2 is SASEGT.

The chain combines TRBV9 with TRBJ2-1; 10 bases are shared with TRBD2. From germline, CDR1 is SGDLS and CDR2 YYNGEE. This CDR3 contains 14 residues. V was clipped by 5 bases and J by 3 bases; unmatched bases: 2. DNA of the CDR3: TGTGCCAGCAGTTCTAGCGGGAGCTACAATGAGCAGTTCTTC. Translated, it gives CASSSSGSYNEQFF. Combining the CDR3 with reference TRBV9 and TRBJ2-1 gives the whole variable domain DSGVTQTPKHLITATGQRVTLRCSPRSGDLSVYWYQQSLDQGLQFLIQYYNGEERAKGNILERFSAQQFPDLHSELNLSSLELGDSALYFCASSSSGSYNEQFFGPGTRLTVL.

Concerning this clone itself: Other DNA sequences within the sample encode an identical CDR3. The V and J genes are TRBV7-2 and TRBJ2-7; 12 bases fit TRBD2. The junction had 2 bases not matched to a gene; V was cut back by 5 bases and J by 3 bases. Germline CDR1 SGHTA, CDR2 FQGNSA. This CDR3 comprises 14 residues. The CDR3 DNA reads as TGTGCCAGCAGCCCGGGACTAGCGGGCTACGAGCAGTACTTC. It yields the protein CASSPGLAGYEQYF.

The chain is built from TRBV4-2 and TRBJ1-2; D unresolved. With 7 bases removed from V and 8 bases from J, the gap between germline ends came to 17 bases. The CDR3 is made up of 13 amino acids. CDR1 and CDR2 (germline): LGHNA, YNFKEQ. The chain's CDR3 is CASTLNGEGGYTF. CDR3 coding DNA: TGTGCCAGCACCCTCAACGGGGAAGGGGGCTACACCTTC.

This chain joins TRBV28 and TRBJ2-7; weak D call: TRBD1 (6 bases). V gave up 5 bases and J gave up 0 bases, with 23 bases separating them. Germline CDR1 is MDHEN and CDR2 is SYDVKM. There are 18 residues in the CDR3. DNA for the CDR3: TGTGCCAGCAGTATACCACCTGTACAGGGCTTGAGCTCCTACGAGCAGTACTTC. This gives the protein CASSIPPVQGLSSYEQYF.

This sequence joins TRBV5-6 and TRBJ2-5, with a weak D call TRBD2 (5 bases). CDR1 is SGHDT, CDR2 YYEEEE, per germline. The CDR3 consists of 16 residues. V dropped 2 bases and J dropped 4 bases, with 18 bases sitting between them. CDR3 sequence (DNA): TGTGCCAGCAGCTTCGCCTCCTGGCTAGCTGGAGAGACCCAGTACTTC. Amino acid sequence: CASSFASWLAGETQYF.

This clone counts as medium-sized (0.01 to 0.1%). This chain connects TRBV5-1 to TRBJ2-2, with 7 nucleotides matching TRBD1. J gave up 9 bases and V 4 bases, and 15 bases lay outside the gene matches. From germline, CDR1 is SGHRS and CDR2 YFSETQ. The CDR3 length is 16 residues. CDR3 amino acids: CASSRGQPGPRWELFF. Written as DNA, the CDR3 is TGCGCCAGCAGCCGGGGACAGCCGGGCCCCCGCTGGGAGCTGTTTTTT.

This chain links TRBV11-2 with TRBJ2-3; 8 bases agree with TRBD2. CDR1 is SGHAT, CDR2 FQNNGV, per germline. CDR3 size: 17 residues. Losses at the gene ends were 2 bases for V and 3 bases for J; bases not matched to a gene: 10. CDR3 sequence (DNA): TGTGCCAGCAGCTTAAGCAGCGGGAGTGGTGGTACAGATACGCAGTATTTT. This sequence encodes CASSLSSGSGGTDTQYF.

V is TRBV4-1 and J is TRBJ2-2; TRBD1 aligns across 12 bases. Germline trimming cut 5 bases from V and 7 bases from J; bases unmatched to any gene: 8. Looked up from germline, CDR1 is MGHRA and CDR2 is YSYEKL. This CDR3 is 16 amino acids long. CDR3 sequence: CASSSRDRGLVGELFF. The CDR3 nucleotides are TGCGCCAGCAGCTCCCGGGACAGGGGGCTGGTCGGGGAGCTGTTTTTT.